The 11 T cell receptor beta chains below all came from one sample that was sequenced in a study of blood T cell repertoires in COVID-19. The table came from immunoSEQ multiplex PCR; TCRdb's copy has only in-frame clones and leaves some out. The sample records fewer than 150,000 clones, 78% being singletons. Sequenced material: peripheral blood. These TCRs come from a man in his 70s with acute or convalescent COVID-19.

This clone was counted many times. This rearrangement joins TRBV5-8 to TRBJ1-5; D unclear. V was trimmed by 6 bases and J by 6 bases, leaving 16 bases between them. The CDR3 extends over 14 amino acids. Germline V gene sequence: CDR1 SGHTS, CDR2 YDEGEE. The CDR3 region has the DNA TGTGCCAGCACCACAGAGGGATTCGGTCAGCCCCAGCATTTT. As protein: CASTTEGFGQPQHF.

This clone was seen a handful of times. This sample includes further DNA sequences coding for the same CDR3. The rearrangement uses TRBV5-5 and TRBJ1-2, with D unclear. The V and J ends lost 5 bases and 2 bases respectively, with 10 bases between them. CDR1 is SGHKS and CDR2 is YYEKEE in the germline V gene (reference sequence). This CDR3 is built from 13 residues. The CDR3 loop reads CASSPDWNYGYTF. The CDR3 DNA is TGTGCCAGCAGTCCGGACTGGAACTATGGCTACACCTTC.

The chain joins TRBV27 to TRBJ1-2; 8 positions agree with TRBD1. Trimming removed 5 bases from V and 6 bases from J; junction bases left unmatched: 11. Germline V gene data show CDR1 as MNHEY and CDR2 as SMNVEV (reference sequence). The CDR3 is made up of 15 amino acids. The CDR3 is CASSRSDRVVDGYTF. In DNA, the CDR3 is TGTGCCAGCAGTCGATCGGACAGGGTCGTCGATGGCTACACCTTC.

The rearrangement uses TRBV7-3 and TRBJ1-2; 7 positions match TRBD1. The CDR3 extends over 16 amino acids. V shed 5 bases and J 6 bases; nucleotides not matched to a gene: 15. Germline-derived CDR1 and CDR2 are SGHTA and FQGTGA. In DNA form, the CDR3 reads TGTGCCAGCAGCCACGGTCCCCTACAGGGGACCCATGGCTACACCTTC. Its protein is CASSHGPLQGTHGYTF.

The chain is built from TRBV5-1 and TRBJ2-3; 10 bases align to TRBD2. The CDR3 runs 15 residues. With 1 base clipped from V and 8 bases from J, the junction kept 7 bases outside the gene matches. Germline-derived CDR1 and CDR2 are SGHRS and YFSETQ. CDR3 in amino acids: CASSLTSGAQGTQYF. CDR3 in DNA: TGCGCCAGCAGCTTGACTAGCGGGGCTCAAGGTACGCAGTATTTT.

The chain joins TRBV10-3 to TRBJ1-1; a weak D match, TRBD1 (5 bases). The ends were cut back, 0 bases at V and 1 base at J, with 12 bases in the middle. The CDR3 runs 16 residues. Germline-derived CDR1 and CDR2 are ENHRY and SYGVKD. The CDR3 sequence is CAISESLTATNTEAFF. CDR3 in DNA: TGTGCCATCAGTGAGTCCCTGACAGCCACGAACACTGAAGCTTTCTTT.

The genes are TRBV18 and TRBJ1-2, with D perhaps matching TRBD1 (5 bases). With 2 bases removed from V and 3 bases from J, the gap between germline ends came to 13 bases. CDR3 length: 15 amino acids. The germline V gene has CDR1 KGHSH and CDR2 LQKENI. In DNA form, the CDR3 reads TGTGCCAGCTCACCATCTAGGGGAATGGACTATGGCTACACCTTC. Translation: CASSPSRGMDYGYTF.

The J gene is TRBJ1-3, the V gene TRBV7-8, with 8 positions matching TRBD1. The CDR3 extends over 16 amino acids. V was pared by 7 bases and J by 7 bases, with 15 bases of the junction left unmatched. The germline CDR1 and CDR2 sequences are SGHVS and FQNEAQ. CDR3 sequence: CASTNSAGGLWNTIYF. The CDR3 DNA follows: TGTGCCAGCACCAATTCCGCAGGGGGCCTTTGGAACACCATATATTTT.

The CDR3 spells CASSLGRADTQYF. CDR3 bases: TGTGCCAGCAGCTTAGGCCGCGCAGATACGCAGTATTTT. J is TRBJ2-3 and V is TRBV13; D not certain. The V gene lost 0 bases and the J gene lost 4 bases, with 5 bases spanning the gap. Looked up from germline, CDR1 is PRHDT and CDR2 is FYEKMQ (reference sequence). The CDR3 covers 13 residues.

This clone has only a few counts. J is TRBJ1-2 and V is TRBV6-5; no reliable D call. The V and J ends lost 5 bases and 1 base respectively, with 8 bases between them. Germline V lookup: CDR1 MNHEY, CDR2 SVGAGI. The CDR3 consists of 13 residues. Here the CDR3 DNA reads TGTGCCAGCAGTACCCGGTATAACTATGGCTACACCTTC. It translates to CASSTRYNYGYTF.

This chain joins TRBV2 and TRBJ2-5, with D possibly being TRBD1 (6 bases). Germline V gives CDR1 SNHLY, CDR2 FYNNEI. This CDR3 spans 15 amino acids. Trimming left V 3 bases short and J 7 bases short, with 18 bases between. The CDR3 coding sequence is TGTGCCAGCAGTGACCAGACAGGACCTAAAGGGACCCAGTACTTC. This translates into CASSDQTGPKGTQYF.